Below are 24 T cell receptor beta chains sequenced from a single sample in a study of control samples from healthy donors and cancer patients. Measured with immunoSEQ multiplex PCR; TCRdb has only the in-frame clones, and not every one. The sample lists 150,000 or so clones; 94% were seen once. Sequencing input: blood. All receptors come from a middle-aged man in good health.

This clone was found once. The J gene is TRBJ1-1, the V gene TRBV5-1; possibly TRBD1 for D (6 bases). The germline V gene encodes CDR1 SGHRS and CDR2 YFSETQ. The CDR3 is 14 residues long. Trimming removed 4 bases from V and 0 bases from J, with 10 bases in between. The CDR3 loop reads CASSVQGMNTEAFF. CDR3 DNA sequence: TGCGCCAGCAGCGTACAGGGTATGAACACTGAAGCTTTCTTT.

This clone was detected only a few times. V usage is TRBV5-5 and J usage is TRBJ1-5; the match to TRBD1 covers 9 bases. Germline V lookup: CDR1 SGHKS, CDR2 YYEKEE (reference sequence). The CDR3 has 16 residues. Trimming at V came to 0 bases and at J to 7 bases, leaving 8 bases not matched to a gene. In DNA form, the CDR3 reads TGTGCCAGCAGCTTGGAAGGGACAGGGTGGAAACAGCCCCAGCATTTT. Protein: CASSLEGTGWKQPQHF. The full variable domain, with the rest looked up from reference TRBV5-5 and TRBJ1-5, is DAGVTQSPTHLIKTRGQQVTLRCSPISGHKSVSWYQQVLGQGPQFIFQYYEKEERGRGNFPDRFSARQFPNYSSELNVNALLLGDSALYLCASSLEGTGWKQPQHFGDGTRLSIL.

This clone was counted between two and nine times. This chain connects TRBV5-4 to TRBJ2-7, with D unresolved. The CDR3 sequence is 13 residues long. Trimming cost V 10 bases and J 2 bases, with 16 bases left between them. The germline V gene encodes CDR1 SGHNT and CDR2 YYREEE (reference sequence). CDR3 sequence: CAGSFDGTYEQYF. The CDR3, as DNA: TGTGCCGGCTCCTTTGACGGCACCTACGAGCAGTACTTC.

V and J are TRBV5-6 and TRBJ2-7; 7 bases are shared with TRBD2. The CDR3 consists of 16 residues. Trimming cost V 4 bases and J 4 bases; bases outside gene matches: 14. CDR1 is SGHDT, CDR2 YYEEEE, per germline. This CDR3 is CASSPDGGRGRYEQYF. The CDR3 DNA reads TGTGCCAGCAGCCCTGATGGAGGGCGGGGGAGGTACGAGCAGTACTTC.

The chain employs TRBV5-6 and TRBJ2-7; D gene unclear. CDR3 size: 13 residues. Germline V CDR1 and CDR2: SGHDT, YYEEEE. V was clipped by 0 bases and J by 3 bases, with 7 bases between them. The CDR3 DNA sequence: TGTGCCAGCAGCTTGGGACCCTACTACGAGCAGTACTTC. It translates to CASSLGPYYEQYF.

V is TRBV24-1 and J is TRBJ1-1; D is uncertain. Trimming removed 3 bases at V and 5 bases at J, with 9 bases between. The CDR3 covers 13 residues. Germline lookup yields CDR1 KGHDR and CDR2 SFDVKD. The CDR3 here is CATSDREWTEAFF. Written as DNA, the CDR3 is TGTGCCACCAGTGATAGAGAGTGGACTGAAGCTTTCTTT.

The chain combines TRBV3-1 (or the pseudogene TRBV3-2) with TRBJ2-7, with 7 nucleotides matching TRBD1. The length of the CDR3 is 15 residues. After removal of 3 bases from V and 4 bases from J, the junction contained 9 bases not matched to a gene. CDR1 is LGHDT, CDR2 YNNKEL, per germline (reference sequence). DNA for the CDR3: TGTGCCAGCAGCCATCGACAGGGCCCCACTTACGAGCAGTACTTC. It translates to CASSHRQGPTYEQYF.

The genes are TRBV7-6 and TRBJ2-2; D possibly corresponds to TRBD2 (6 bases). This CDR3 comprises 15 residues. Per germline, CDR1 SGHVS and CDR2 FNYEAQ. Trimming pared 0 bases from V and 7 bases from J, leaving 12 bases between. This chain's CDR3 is CASSLAEGWSGELFF. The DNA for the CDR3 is TGTGCCAGCAGCTTAGCGGAGGGGTGGAGCGGGGAGCTGTTTTTT.

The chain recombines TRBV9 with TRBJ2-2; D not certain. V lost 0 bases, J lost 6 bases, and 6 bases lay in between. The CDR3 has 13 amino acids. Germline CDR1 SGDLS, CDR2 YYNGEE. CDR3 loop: CASSVEAPGELFF. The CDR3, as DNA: TGTGCCAGCAGCGTAGAAGCCCCCGGGGAGCTGTTTTTT.

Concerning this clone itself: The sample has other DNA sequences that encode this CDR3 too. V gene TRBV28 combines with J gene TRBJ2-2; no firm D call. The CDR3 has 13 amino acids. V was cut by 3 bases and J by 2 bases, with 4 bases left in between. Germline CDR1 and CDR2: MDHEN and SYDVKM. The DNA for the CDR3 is TGTGCCAGCAGTTTCCGTAACACCGGGGAGCTGTTTTTT. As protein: CASSFRNTGELFF.

The CDR3 DNA follows: TGTGCCAGTAGTGTCCAGGGGGGGAACACTGAAGCTTTCTTT. Translated: CASSVQGGNTEAFF. The chain carries TRBV19 and TRBJ1-1; 7 bases match TRBD1. The ends lost 5 bases at V and 1 base at J; junction bases unmatched: 4. There are 14 residues in the CDR3. The germline CDR1 and CDR2 sequences are LNHDA and SQIVND (reference sequence).

CDR3 region: CASSQGHSAEQFF. The CDR3 nucleotides read TGCGCCAGCAGCCAAGGACACTCTGCCGAGCAGTTCTTC. The chain uses TRBV5-1 and TRBJ2-1, with D tentatively TRBD1 (5 bases). Looked up from germline, CDR1 is SGHRS and CDR2 is YFSETQ. Deletions cut 4 bases from V and 10 bases from J, with 15 bases between. The CDR3 totals 13 residues.

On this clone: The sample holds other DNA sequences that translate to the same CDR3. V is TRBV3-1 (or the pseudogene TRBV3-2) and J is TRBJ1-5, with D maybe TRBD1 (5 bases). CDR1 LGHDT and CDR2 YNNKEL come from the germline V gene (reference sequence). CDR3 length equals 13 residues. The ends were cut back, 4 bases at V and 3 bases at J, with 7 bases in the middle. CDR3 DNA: TGTGCCAGCAGCCGAGGGGACAATCAGCCCCAGCATTTT. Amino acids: CASSRGDNQPQHF.

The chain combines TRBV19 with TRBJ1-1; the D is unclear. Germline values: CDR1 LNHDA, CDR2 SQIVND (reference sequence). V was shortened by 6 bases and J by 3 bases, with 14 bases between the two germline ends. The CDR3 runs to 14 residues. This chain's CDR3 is CASSAGRGHTEAFF. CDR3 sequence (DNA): TGTGCCAGTAGCGCCGGGAGAGGTCACACTGAAGCTTTCTTT.

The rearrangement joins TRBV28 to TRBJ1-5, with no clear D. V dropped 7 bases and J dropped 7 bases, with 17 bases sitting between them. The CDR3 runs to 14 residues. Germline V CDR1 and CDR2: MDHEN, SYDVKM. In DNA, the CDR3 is TGTGCCAGCATCACCCCGGGAGGGAGCCAGCCCCAGCATTTT. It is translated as CASITPGGSQPQHF.

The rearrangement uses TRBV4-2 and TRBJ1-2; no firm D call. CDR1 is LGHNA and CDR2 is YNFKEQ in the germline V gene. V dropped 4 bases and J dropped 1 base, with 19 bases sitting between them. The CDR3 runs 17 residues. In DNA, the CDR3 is TGTGCCAGCAGCCCCCCAACCTCGGGGAGCCGTAACTATGGCTACACCTTC. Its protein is CASSPPTSGSRNYGYTF.

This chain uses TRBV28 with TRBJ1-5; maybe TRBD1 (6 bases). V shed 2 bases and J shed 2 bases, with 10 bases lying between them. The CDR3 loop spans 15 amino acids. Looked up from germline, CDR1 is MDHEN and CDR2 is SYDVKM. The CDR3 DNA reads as TGTGCCAGCAGTTTAGCGGACAGTCGCAATCAGCCCCAGCATTTT. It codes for CASSLADSRNQPQHF. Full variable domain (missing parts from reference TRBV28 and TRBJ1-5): DVKVTQSSRYLVKRTGEKVFLECVQDMDHENMFWYRQDPGLGLRLIYFSYDVKMKEKGDIPEGYSVSREKKERFSLILESASTNQTSMYLCASSLADSRNQPQHFGDGTRLSIL.

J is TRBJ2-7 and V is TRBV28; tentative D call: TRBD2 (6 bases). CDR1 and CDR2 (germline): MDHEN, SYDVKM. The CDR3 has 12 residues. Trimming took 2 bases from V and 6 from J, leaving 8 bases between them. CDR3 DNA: TGTGCCAGCAGTTTAGGGGGGAGCGAGCAGTACTTC. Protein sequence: CASSLGGSEQYF.

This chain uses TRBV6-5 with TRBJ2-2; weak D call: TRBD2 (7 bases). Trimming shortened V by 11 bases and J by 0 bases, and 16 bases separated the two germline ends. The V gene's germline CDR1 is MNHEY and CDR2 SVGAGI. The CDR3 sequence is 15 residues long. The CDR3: CAAPGGPTNTGELFF. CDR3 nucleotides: TGTGCCGCTCCCGGGGGGCCTACGAACACCGGGGAGCTGTTTTTT.

The CDR3 bases are TGTGCCAGCAGTTACGGACTCGTAGCGGGGCCTGAGCAGTTCTTC. Translation: CASSYGLVAGPEQFF. This chain links TRBV6-2 or TRBV6-3 with TRBJ2-1, with 8 bases matching TRBD2. The CDR3 contains 15 residues. Trimming took 2 bases from V and 9 from J; bases not matched to a gene: 9. CDR1 is MNHEY and CDR2 is SVGEGT in the germline V gene.

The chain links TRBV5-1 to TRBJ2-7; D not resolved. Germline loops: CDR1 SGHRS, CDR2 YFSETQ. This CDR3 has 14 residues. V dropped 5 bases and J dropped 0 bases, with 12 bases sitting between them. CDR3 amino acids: CASSPKLGSYEQYF. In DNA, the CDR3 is TGCGCCAGCAGTCCCAAGCTAGGCTCCTACGAGCAGTACTTC. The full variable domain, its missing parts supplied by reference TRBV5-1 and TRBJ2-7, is KAGVTQTPRYLIKTRGQQVTLSCSPISGHRSVSWYQQTPGQGLQFLFEYFSETQRNKGNFPGRFSGRQFSNSRSEMNVSTLELGDSALYLCASSPKLGSYEQYFGPGTRLTVT.

DNA for the CDR3: TGTGCCAGCAGCTTGTTTCAGGGGGGTTCTGAAGCTTTCTTT. Amino acid sequence: CASSLFQGGSEAFF. This rearrangement joins TRBV5-6 to TRBJ1-1, with 7 bases aligning to TRBD1. V gave up 1 base and J gave up 6 bases; unmatched junction bases: 6. The CDR3 loop spans 14 amino acids. Germline CDR1 and CDR2: SGHDT and YYEEEE.

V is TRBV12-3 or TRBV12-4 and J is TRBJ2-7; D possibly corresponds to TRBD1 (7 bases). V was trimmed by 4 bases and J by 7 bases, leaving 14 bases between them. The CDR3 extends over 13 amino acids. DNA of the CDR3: TGTGCCAGCAGTTCCGCAGGGGGGTTGGAGCAGTACTTC. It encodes CASSSAGGLEQYF.

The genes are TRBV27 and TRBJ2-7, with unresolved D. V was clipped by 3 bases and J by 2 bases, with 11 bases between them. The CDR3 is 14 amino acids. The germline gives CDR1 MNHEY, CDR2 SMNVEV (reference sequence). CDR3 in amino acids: CASSLAPGPYEQYF. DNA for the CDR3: TGTGCCAGCAGTTTGGCCCCCGGCCCCTACGAGCAGTACTTC.